The rows below give T cell receptor beta chains drawn from one sample of a study of human T cells and chemical hapten exposure. Via MiXCR, TCRdb re-called the RACE reads, giving one row per CDR3 protein. The table records 35,000 to 45,000 distinct CDR3 sequences, roughly an eighth of them present only once. This specimen consisted of whole blood, obtained in connection with sensitization to the hapten diphenylcyclopropenone (DPC). The receptors were gathered from a woman under 40 with alopecia areata. Some clones in this sample may be carry-over from other donors' samples. The CDR3 runs from the conserved cysteine through the conserved F or W. D genes are given only for firm matches. Where a row states a size, it is once, few, many or the class of an expanded clone; other rows omit it.

V: TRBV3-1; J: TRBJ2-1; D: TRBD2; size: few; DNA: TGTGCCAGCAGCCCCAATAGCGGGAAGTTGTATGAGCAGTTCTTC; CDR3: CASSPNSGKLYEQFF
V: TRBV11-2; J: TRBJ2-5; D: NA; size: few; DNA: TGTGCCAGCAGCTCCGGGTTTGAGGAGACCCAGTACTTC; CDR3: CASSSGFEETQYF
V: TRBV7-9; J: TRBJ2-3; D: NA; size: NA; DNA: TGTGCCAGCAGCTCCCTACCCAGTACTAGGGATTTCACAGATACGCAGTATTTT; CDR3: CASSSLPSTRDFTDTQYF
V: TRBV5-6; J: TRBJ1-6; D: TRBD1; size: few; DNA: TGTGCCAGCAGAGGACAGGAAAATTCACCCCTCCACTTT; CDR3: CASRGQENSPLHF
V: TRBV6-6; J: TRBJ2-3; D: NA; size: many; DNA: TGTGCCAGCTGGGGGTTCACAGATACGCAGTATTTT; CDR3: CASWGFTDTQYF
V: TRBV3-1; J: TRBJ1-1; D: NA; size: many; DNA: TGTGCCAGCGTACAGGAGGGTATCACTGAAGCTTTCTTT; CDR3: CASVQEGITEAFF
V: TRBV9; J: TRBJ2-3; D: NA; size: NA; DNA: TGTGCCAGCAGCGCCGGATCTACAGATACGCAGTATTTT; CDR3: CASSAGSTDTQYF
V: TRBV20-1; J: TRBJ2-1; D: NA; size: many; DNA: TGCAGTGCTAGCGCGGCACTTTACAATGAGCAGTTCTTC; CDR3: CSASAALYNEQFF
V: TRBV20-1; J: TRBJ1-1; D: NA; size: NA; DNA: TGCAGTGCCCTTTTGGCCCCAAAATACACTGAAGCTTTCTTT; CDR3: CSALLAPKYTEAFF
V: TRBV5-4; J: TRBJ2-1; D: NA; size: medium-sized; DNA: TGTGCCAGCAGCTTGTGGGGGGCGGGAGTGTATCATGAGCAGTTCTTC; CDR3: CASSLWGAGVYHEQFF
V: TRBV15; J: TRBJ1-1; D: NA; size: many; DNA: TGTGCCACCAGTCGGGGAGGCGTTAATAAGGTCTTT; CDR3: CATSRGGVNKVF
V: TRBV29-1; J: TRBJ1-1; D: NA; size: once; DNA: TGCAGCGTTGAGGCGAAGGCTGGGACTGAAGCTTTCTTT; CDR3: CSVEAKAGTEAFF
V: TRBV29-1; J: TRBJ2-5; D: TRBD1; size: NA; DNA: TGCAGCGGCCGCAACAGGGGGCGAAGGGAGACCCAGTACTTC; CDR3: CSGRNRGRRETQYF
V: TRBV19; J: TRBJ1-5; D: NA; size: many; DNA: TGTGCCAGTACCTATTCAAATAGCAATCAGCCCCAGCATTTT; CDR3: CASTYSNSNQPQHF
V: TRBV29-1; J: TRBJ2-1; D: TRBD2; size: many; DNA: TGCAGCGCCCGCGGGATAAGCGGGAGGGACAATGAGCAGTTCTTC; CDR3: CSARGISGRDNEQFF
V: TRBV20-1; J: TRBJ1-6; D: NA; size: many; DNA: TGCAGTGCTACTGGAGGACATCTCGATTCACCCCTCCACTTT; CDR3: CSATGGHLDSPLHF